The clone carrying this T cell receptor (beta chain) has just a few counts. What it binds is not known. This CDR3 is 14 amino acids long. The germline V and J ends were trimmed by 3 bases and 3 bases, with 9 bases remaining between them. Germline V gene sequence: CDR1 KGHSH, CDR2 LQKENI. Of the isolated RNA, all was reverse transcribed, and so the sequenced material was expressed TCRB transcripts. The method was immunoSEQ multiplex PCR; TCRdb's version includes in-frame clones alone and lacks a portion of them. The sample holds approximately 600,000 clones; around 12% are singletons and the top ten take around 0.12%. This sample is part of a study of beta chain features in type 1 diabetes. Study-wide findings and caveats: Diminished insertions and augmented deletions at VDJ junctions characterized type 1 diabetes patients. All four CD4+ subsets from Type 1 diabetes patients carried moderately but significantly shorter TCRB CDR3s. These data did not resolve whether HLA type affects TCRB rearrangement. Among patients, naive, central memory and Treg TCRB repertoires appeared more similar than among healthy donors.

The sequencing input was naive CD4+ T cells from blood. The sequence was collected from a man under 40 with type 1 diabetes. The J gene is TRBJ2-4, the V gene TRBV18; a weak D match, TRBD2 (6 bases). In DNA, the CDR3 is TGTGCCAGCTCACCTAGGGACTTCAAAAACATTCAGTACTTC. Translation: CASSPRDFKNIQYF. The full variable domain, with the rest looked up from reference TRBV18 and TRBJ2-4, is NAGVMQNPRHLVRRRGQEARLRCSPMKGHSHVYWYRQLPEEGLKFMVYLQKENIIDESGMPKERFSAEFPKEGPSILRIQQVVRGDSAAYFCASSPRDFKNIQYFGAGTRLSVL.